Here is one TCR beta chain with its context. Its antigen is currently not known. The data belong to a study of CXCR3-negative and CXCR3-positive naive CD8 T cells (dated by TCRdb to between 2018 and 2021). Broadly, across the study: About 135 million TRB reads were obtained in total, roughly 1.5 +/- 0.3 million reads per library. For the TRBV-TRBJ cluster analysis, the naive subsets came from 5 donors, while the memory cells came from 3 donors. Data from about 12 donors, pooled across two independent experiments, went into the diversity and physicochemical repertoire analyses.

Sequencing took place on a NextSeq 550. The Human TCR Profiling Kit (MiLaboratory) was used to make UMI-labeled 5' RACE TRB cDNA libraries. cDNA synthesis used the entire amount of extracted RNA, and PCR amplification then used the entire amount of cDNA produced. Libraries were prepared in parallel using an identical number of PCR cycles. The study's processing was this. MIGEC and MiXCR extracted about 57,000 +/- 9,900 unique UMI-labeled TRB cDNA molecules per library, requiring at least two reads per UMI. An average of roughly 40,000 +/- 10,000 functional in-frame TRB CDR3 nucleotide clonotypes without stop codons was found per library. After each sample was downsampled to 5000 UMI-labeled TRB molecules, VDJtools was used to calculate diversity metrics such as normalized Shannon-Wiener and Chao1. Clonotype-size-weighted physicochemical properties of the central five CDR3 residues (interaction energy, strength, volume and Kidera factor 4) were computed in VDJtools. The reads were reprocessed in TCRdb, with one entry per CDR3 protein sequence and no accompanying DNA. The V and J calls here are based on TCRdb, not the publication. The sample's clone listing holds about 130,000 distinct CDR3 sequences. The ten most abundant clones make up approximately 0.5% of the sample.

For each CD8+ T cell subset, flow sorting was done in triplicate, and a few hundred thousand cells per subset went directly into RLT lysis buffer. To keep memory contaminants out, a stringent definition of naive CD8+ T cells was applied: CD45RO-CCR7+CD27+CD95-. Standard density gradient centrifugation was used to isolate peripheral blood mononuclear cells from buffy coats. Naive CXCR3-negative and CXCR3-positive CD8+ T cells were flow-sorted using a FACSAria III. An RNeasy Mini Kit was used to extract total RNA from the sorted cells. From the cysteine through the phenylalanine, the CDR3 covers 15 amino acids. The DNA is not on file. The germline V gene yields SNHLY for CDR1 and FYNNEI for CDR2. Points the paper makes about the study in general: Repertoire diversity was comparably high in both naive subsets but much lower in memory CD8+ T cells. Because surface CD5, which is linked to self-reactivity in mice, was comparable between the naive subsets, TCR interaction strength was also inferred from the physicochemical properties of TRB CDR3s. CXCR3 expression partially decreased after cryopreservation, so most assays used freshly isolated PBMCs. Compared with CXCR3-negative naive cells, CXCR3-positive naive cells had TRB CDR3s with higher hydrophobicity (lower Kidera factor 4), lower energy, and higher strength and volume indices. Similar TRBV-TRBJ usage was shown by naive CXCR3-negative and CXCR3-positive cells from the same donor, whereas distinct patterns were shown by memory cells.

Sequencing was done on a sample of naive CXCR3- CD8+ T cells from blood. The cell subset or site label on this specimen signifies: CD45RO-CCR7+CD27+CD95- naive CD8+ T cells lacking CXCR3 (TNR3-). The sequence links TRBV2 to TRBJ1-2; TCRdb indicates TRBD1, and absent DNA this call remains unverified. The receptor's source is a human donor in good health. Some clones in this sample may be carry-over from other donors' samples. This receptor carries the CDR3 CASSEDRDGNYGYTF.